The clone carrying this T cell receptor beta chain was seen a few times. Its antigen is not identified. This sample stems from a study of CD8+CD57+ T cells in acquired aplastic anemia. Study context: Yields of DNA that came from sorted CD4+ and CD8+ cells averaged roughly 3.2 ug.

CDR1 and CDR2 (germline): SQVTM, ANQGSEA. CDR3 size: 12 residues. V shed 5 bases and J shed 7 bases, with 11 bases lying between them. Findings and caveats of the study: Almost 30 CD8+ CDR3 sequences occurred in both the patients and the controls.

Researchers used genomic DNA as the template to profile TCR beta VDJ and CDR3. TCRdb reprocessed the reads with MiXCR, giving one entry per CDR3 protein. The sample holds around 170,000 distinct CDR3 sequences, less than 60% seen once. Before being chosen for sequencing, patients had shown CD8+CD57+ cell expansion by flow cytometry. Severe acquired aplastic anemia affected all patients. The chain recombines TRBV29-1 with TRBJ1-4, with D tentatively TRBD1 (5 bases). The sample taken for sequencing was sorted CD4+, CD8+, or CD8+CD57+ T cells (not recorded which) from PBMCs. This TCR was recovered from a human donor with aplastic anemia. The CDR3 sequence: CSVSGGGEKLFF. CDR3 sequence (DNA): TGCAGCGTTTCCGGGGGAGGTGAAAAACTGTTTTTT.